This TCR beta chain is drawn from a study of OX40 agonist ivuxolimab in advanced cancers. Background on the study: Patients were infused with ivuxolimab every 2 weeks at 0.01 to 10 mg/kg.

Study-level findings and limits: Within 6 weeks, CD4+ and CD8+ blood T cells expanded clonally at 0.1 to 3.0 mg/kg.

From germline, CDR1 is SGHVS and CDR2 FNYEAQ. Deletions cut 6 bases from V and 6 bases from J, with 6 bases between. The CDR3 runs to 12 residues. Sequencing used immunoSEQ multiplex PCR; TCRdb keeps in-frame clones, though not all of them. The sample lists about 48,000 clones; 83% were seen once. A remark on this clone: Its antigen is undetermined.

Here the sequenced sample was CD4+ or CD8+ T cells sorted from blood, taken in a trial of the OX40 agonist ivuxolimab. The chain links TRBV7-6 to TRBJ1-6; D is unclear. The TCR sequence derives from an adult with an advanced solid tumor such as melanoma, head and neck, liver or kidney cancer. Written as DNA, the CDR3 is TGTGCCAGCAGTGACCTTAATTCACCCCTCCACTTT. This sequence encodes CASSDLNSPLHF.